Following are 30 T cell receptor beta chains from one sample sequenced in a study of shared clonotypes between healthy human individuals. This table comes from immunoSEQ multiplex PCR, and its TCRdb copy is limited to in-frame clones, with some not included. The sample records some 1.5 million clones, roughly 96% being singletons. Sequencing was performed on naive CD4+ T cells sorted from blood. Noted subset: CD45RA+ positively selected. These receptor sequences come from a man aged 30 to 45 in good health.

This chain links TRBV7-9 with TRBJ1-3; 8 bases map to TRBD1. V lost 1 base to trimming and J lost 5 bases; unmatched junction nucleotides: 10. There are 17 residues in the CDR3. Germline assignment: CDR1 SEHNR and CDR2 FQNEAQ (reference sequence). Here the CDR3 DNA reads TGTGCCAGCAGCTTAGGTTCAGGGGGCGCGGTGCGAAACACCATATATTTT. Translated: CASSLGSGGAVRNTIYF.

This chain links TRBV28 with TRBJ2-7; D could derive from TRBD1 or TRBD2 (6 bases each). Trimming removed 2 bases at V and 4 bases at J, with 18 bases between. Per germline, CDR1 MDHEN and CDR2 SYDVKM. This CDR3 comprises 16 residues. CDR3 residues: CASSLGRGRRGYEQYF. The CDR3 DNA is TGTGCCAGCAGTTTAGGCAGGGGAAGGAGGGGGTACGAGCAGTACTTC. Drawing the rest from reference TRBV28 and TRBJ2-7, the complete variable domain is DVKVTQSSRYLVKRTGEKVFLECVQDMDHENMFWYRQDPGLGLRLIYFSYDVKMKEKGDIPEGYSVSREKKERFSLILESASTNQTSMYLCASSLGRGRRGYEQYFGPGTRLTVT.

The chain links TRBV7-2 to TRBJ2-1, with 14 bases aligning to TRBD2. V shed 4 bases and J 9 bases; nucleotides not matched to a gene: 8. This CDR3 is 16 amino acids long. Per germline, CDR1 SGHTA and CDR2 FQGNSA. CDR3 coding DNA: TGTGCCAGCAGCTCCCGGGGGACTAGCGGGAGTGCTGAGCAGTTCTTC. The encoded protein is CASSSRGTSGSAEQFF.

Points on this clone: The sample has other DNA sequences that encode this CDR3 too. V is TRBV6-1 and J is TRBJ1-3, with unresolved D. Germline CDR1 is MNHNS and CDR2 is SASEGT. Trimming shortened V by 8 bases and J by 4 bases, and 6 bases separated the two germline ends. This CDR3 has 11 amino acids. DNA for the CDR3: TGTGCCAGCCGGTTGGGAAACACCATATATTTT. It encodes CASRLGNTIYF.

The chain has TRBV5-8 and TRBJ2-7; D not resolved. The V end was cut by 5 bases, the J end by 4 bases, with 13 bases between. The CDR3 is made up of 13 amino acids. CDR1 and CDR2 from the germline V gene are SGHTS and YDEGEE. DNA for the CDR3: TGTGCCAGCAGTCAATATGCAGGTTACGAGCAGTACTTC. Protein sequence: CASSQYAGYEQYF. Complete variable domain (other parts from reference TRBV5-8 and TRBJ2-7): EAGVTQSPTHLIKTRGQQATLRCSPISGHTSVYWYQQALGLGLQFLLWYDEGEERNRGNFPPRFSGRQFPNYSSELNVNALELEDSALYLCASSQYAGYEQYFGPGTRLTVT.

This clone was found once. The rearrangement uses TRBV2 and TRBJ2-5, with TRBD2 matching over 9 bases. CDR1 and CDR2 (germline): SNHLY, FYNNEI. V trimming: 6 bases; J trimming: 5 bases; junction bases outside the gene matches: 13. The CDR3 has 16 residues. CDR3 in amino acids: CASRGTFSGGKETQYF. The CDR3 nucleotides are TGTGCCAGCAGGGGTACCTTTAGCGGGGGCAAGGAGACCCAGTACTTC.

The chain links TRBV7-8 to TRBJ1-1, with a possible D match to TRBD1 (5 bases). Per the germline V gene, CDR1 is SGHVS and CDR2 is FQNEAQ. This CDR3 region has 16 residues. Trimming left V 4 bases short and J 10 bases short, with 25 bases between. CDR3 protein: CASSSFPGPDTRGAFF. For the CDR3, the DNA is TGTGCCAGCAGCTCATTCCCGGGACCGGACACTCGAGGAGCTTTCTTT. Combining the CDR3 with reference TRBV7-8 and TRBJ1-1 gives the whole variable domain GAGVSQSPRYKVAKRGQDVALRCDPISGHVSLFWYQQALGQGPEFLTYFQNEAQLDKSGLPSDRFFAERPEGSVSTLKIQRTQQEDSAVYLCASSSFPGPDTRGAFFGQGTRLTVV.

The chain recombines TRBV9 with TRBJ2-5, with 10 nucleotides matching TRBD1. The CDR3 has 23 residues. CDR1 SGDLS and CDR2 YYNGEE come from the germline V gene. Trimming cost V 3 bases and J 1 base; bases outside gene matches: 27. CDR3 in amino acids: CASSAPRDRGTRNVSAPQETQYF. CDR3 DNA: TGTGCCAGCAGCGCTCCCCGGGACAGGGGAACTAGGAATGTATCGGCTCCCCAAGAGACCCAGTACTTC.

The CDR3 here is CASSITGGSGELFF. The DNA for the CDR3 is TGTGCCAGTAGTATAACAGGGGGTAGCGGGGAGCTGTTTTTT. This chain links TRBV19 with TRBJ2-2, with 8 nucleotides matching TRBD1. The CDR3 spans 14 residues. V dropped 2 bases and J dropped 7; count of bases not matched to a gene: 3. From germline, CDR1 is LNHDA and CDR2 SQIVND (reference sequence).

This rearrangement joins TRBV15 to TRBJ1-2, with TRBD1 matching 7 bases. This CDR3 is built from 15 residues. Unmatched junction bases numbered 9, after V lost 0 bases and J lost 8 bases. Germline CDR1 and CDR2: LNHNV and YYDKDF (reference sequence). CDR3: CATSRDRAGGGGYTF. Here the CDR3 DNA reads TGTGCCACCAGCAGAGATCGGGCAGGGGGTGGCGGCTACACCTTC. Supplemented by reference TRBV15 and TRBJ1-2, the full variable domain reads DAMVIQNPRYQVTQFGKPVTLSCSQTLNHNVMYWYQQKSSQAPKLLFHYYDKDFNNEADTPDNFQSRRPNTSFCFLDIRSPGLGDTAMYLCATSRDRAGGGGYTFGSGTRLTVV.

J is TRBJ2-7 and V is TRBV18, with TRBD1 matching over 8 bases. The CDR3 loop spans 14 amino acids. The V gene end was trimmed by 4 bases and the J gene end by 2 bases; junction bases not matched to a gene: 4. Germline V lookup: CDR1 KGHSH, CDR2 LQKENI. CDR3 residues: CASSQGQGTYEQYF. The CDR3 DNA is TGTGCCAGCTCACAAGGACAGGGCACCTACGAGCAGTACTTC.

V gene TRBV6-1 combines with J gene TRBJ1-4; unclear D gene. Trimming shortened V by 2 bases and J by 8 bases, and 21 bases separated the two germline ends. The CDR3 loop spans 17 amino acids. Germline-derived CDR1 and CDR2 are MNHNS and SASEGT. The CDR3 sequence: CASSEYGLKKSGEKLFF. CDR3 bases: TGTGCCAGCAGTGAATACGGATTAAAGAAATCCGGGGAAAAACTGTTTTTT.

CDR3 protein: CASSPRGRAFNEQFF. As DNA, the CDR3 is TGTGCCAGCTCACCACGCGGGAGGGCTTTCAATGAGCAGTTCTTC. The V call is TRBV18, the J call TRBJ2-1, with TRBD2 identical over 9 bases. V trimming: 1 base; J trimming: 6 bases; junction bases outside the gene matches: 4. The germline V gene encodes CDR1 KGHSH and CDR2 LQKENI. The CDR3 contains 15 residues.

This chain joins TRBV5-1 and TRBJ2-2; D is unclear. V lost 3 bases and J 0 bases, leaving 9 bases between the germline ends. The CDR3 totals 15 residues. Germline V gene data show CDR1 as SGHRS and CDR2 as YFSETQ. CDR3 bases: TGCGCCAGCAGCTCCATCACAGCGAACACCGGGGAGCTGTTTTTT. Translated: CASSSITANTGELFF.

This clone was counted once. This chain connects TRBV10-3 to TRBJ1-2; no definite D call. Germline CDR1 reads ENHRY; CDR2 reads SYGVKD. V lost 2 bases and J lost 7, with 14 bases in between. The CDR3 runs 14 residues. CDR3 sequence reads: CAISEPYRNLGYTF. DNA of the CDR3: TGTGCCATCAGTGAGCCGTACAGAAATCTTGGCTACACCTTC.

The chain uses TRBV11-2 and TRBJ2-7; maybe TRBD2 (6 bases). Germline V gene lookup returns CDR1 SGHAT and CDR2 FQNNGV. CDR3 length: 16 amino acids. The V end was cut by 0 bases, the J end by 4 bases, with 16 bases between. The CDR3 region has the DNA TGTGCCAGCAGCTTAGATGCCAGTGGGGAGGAATACGAGCAGTACTTC. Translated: CASSLDASGEEYEQYF.

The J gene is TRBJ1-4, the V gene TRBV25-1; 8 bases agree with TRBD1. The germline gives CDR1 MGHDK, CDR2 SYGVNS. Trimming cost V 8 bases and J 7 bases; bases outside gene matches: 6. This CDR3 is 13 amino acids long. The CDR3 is CASLRGTGEKLFF. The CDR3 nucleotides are TGTGCCAGCCTCCGGGGGACAGGTGAAAAACTGTTTTTT.

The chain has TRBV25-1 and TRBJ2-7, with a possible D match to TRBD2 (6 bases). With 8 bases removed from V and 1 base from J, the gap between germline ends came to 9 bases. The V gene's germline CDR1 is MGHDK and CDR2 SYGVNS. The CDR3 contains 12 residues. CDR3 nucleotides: TGTGCCAGCCAGGACTATTCCTACGAGCAGTACTTC. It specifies CASQDYSYEQYF.

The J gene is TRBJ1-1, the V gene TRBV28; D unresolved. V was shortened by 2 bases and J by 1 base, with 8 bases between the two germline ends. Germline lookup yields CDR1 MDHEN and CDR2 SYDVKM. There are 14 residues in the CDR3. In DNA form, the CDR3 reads TGTGCCAGCAGTTTAAAGGTGAGGAACACTGAAGCTTTCTTT. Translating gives CASSLKVRNTEAFF.

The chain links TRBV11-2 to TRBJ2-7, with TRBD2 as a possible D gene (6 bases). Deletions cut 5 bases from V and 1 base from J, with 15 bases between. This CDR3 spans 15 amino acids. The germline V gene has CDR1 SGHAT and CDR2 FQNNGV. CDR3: CASSLGLTLSYEQYF. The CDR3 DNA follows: TGTGCCAGCAGCCTGGGACTGACATTATCCTACGAGCAGTACTTC.

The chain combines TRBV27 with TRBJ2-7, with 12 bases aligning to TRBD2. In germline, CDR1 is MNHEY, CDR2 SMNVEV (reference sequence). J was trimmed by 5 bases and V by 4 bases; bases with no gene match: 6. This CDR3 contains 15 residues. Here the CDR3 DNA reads TGTGCCAGCAGTTCCCCGACTAGCGGGAGAGACGAGCAGTACTTC. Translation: CASSSPTSGRDEQYF.

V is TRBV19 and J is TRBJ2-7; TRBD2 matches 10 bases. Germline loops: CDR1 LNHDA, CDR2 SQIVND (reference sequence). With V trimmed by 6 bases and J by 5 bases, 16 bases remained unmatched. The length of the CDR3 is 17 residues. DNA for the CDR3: TGTGCCAGTAGCCCCTTGATAATGGGTAGCGGGAGGAACGAGCAGTACTTC. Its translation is CASSPLIMGSGRNEQYF.

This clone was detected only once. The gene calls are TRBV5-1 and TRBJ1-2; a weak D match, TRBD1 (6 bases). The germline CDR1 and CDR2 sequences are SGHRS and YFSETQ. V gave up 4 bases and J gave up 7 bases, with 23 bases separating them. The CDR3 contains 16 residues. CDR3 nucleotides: TGCGCCAGCAGCCCCCGTGCGGACAGCCCCCGCATTGGCTACACCTTC. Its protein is CASSPRADSPRIGYTF.

CDR3 DNA sequence: TGTGCCACCAGCAGAGGGGGAAGTTTTTCTAACTATGGCTACACCTTC. Translated, it gives CATSRGGSFSNYGYTF. The chain combines TRBV15 with TRBJ1-2, with D uncertain. The germline V and J ends were trimmed by 1 base and 0 bases, with 12 bases remaining between them. The CDR3 consists of 16 residues. The germline CDR1 and CDR2 sequences are LNHNV and YYDKDF (reference sequence).

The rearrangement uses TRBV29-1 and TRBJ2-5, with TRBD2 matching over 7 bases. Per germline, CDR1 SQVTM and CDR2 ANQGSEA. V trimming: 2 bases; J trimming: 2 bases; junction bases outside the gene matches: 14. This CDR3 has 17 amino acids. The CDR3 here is CSVESQSPGLPQETQYF. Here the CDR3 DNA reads TGCAGCGTTGAATCTCAGTCGCCGGGACTACCACAAGAGACCCAGTACTTC.

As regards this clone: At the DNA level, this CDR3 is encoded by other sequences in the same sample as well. Here the CDR3 reads CASSEVGYGYTF. DNA for the CDR3: TGTGCCAGCAGTGAAGTGGGCTATGGCTACACCTTC. The genes are TRBV6-1 and TRBJ1-2; D remains unclear. Trimming took off 1 base at V and 4 bases at J, with 4 bases between the two ends. Per germline, CDR1 MNHNS and CDR2 SASEGT. The CDR3 is made up of 12 amino acids.

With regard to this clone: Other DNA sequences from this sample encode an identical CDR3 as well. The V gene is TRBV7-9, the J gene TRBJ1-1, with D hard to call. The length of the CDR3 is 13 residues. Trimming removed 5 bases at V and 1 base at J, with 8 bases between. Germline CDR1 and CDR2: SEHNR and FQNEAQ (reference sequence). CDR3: CASSPQENTEAFF. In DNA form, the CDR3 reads TGTGCCAGCAGCCCTCAGGAGAACACTGAAGCTTTCTTT.

The CDR3 DNA follows: TGCGCCAGCAGTGCGCAGGGGGAGTCCTACGAGCAGTACTTC. Translating gives CASSAQGESYEQYF. This chain joins TRBV10-1 and TRBJ2-7; TRBD1 matches at 7 bases. Germline lookup yields CDR1 WNHNN and CDR2 SYGVQD (reference sequence). The V segment lost 4 bases and the J segment 1 base; nucleotides outside the gene matches: 4. This CDR3 is built from 14 residues.

CDR3 nucleotides: TGTGCCAGCAGCGCTAGCGTGAGCTCCTACAATGAGCAGTTCTTC. Its protein product is CASSASVSSYNEQFF. V usage is TRBV7-2 and J usage is TRBJ2-1; D might be TRBD2 (6 bases). Germline CDR1 is SGHTA and CDR2 is FQGNSA. The CDR3 has 15 residues. V lost 5 bases to trimming and J lost 0 bases, with 11 bases between them.

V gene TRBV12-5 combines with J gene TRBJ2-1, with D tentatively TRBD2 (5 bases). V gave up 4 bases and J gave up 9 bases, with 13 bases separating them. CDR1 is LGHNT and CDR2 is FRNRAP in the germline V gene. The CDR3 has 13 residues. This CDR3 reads CASGSDTAGEQFF. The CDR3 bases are TGTGCTAGTGGTTCGGATACGGCGGGTGAGCAGTTCTTC.